This paragraph covers one T cell receptor (beta chain) sequence. No antigen is known for it. CD25-based Treg depletion was applied to purified naive CD4+ T cells. Full-length variable regions came from constant-region reverse primers plus semi-nested Nested Universal Primer A PCR. TCRdb passed the 5' RACE reads through MiXCR, listing each CDR3 protein once. This sample carries tens of thousands of distinct CDR3 sequences, about 28% of them seen once, and the ten largest clones take 2% to 2.5%. Trimming took 0 bases from V and 7 from J; bases not matched to a gene: 13. The CDR3 sequence is 16 residues long. Germline CDR1 and CDR2: DFQATT and SNEGSKA (reference sequence). Study outcomes and limitations: Tumor Tregs overlapped most with tumor, then blood, naive CD4+ cells. In terms of TCR gene usage, tumor memory CD4+ T cells clustered together with blood and lymph node memory CD4+ cells, as well as with lymph node naive CD4+ cells.

The chain combines TRBV20-1 with TRBJ2-7; 9 nucleotides line up with TRBD2. The material sequenced was naive CD4+ T cells sorted from blood. Stated subset: naive CD4+ T cells, CD4+CD45RA+CD25-. This receptor was obtained from a female donor with breast cancer. The CDR3 nucleotides are TGCAGTGCTAGAGATTCAGGTATTAGCGGGAGACGGGAGCAGTACTTC. Protein product: CSARDSGISGRREQYF.